The rows below give T cell receptor beta chains drawn from one sample of a study of T cell repertoires in cytomegalovirus infection. MiXCR, applied by TCRdb to the reads, yields one record per CDR3 protein. In the table there are 200,000 to 300,000 distinct CDR3 sequences, roughly an eighth of which are singletons. Sequencing input: PBMCs. The receptors were sampled from a human donor in good health (CMV status not recorded). Some clones in this sample may be carry-over from other donors' samples. Both conserved end residues are part of each CDR3. Fields, in order: CDR3 protein, CDR3 DNA, clone size, V gene, D gene, J gene. The D gene is left open where the match is weak. Part of the rows lack a size; the others show once, few, many or a class for expanded clones.

CDR3aa: CSVVEGGIPEAFF; CDR3nt: TGCAGCGTTGTGGAGGGGGGGATACCTGAAGCTTTCTTT; abundance: NA; v_gene: TRBV29-1; d_gene: NA; j_gene: TRBJ1-1
CDR3aa: CSAEGAGAKNEQFF; CDR3nt: TGCAGTGCCGAGGGGGCAGGGGCAAAAAATGAGCAGTTCTTC; abundance: NA; v_gene: TRBV20-1; d_gene: TRBD1; j_gene: TRBJ2-1
CDR3aa: CASSLTTGGSYEQYF; CDR3nt: TGTGCCAGCAGCTTAACGACAGGGGGCTCCTACGAGCAGTACTTC; abundance: many; v_gene: TRBV13; d_gene: TRBD1; j_gene: TRBJ2-7
CDR3aa: CATSDSPADNEQFF; CDR3nt: TGTGCCACCAGTGATTCACCAGCGGACAATGAGCAGTTCTTC; abundance: NA; v_gene: TRBV24-1; d_gene: NA; j_gene: TRBJ2-1
CDR3aa: CASSLDRGRNSPLHF; CDR3nt: TGTGCCAGCAGCCTCGACAGGGGACGGAATTCACCCCTCCACTTT; abundance: many; v_gene: TRBV12-3/TRBV12-4; d_gene: TRBD1; j_gene: TRBJ1-6
CDR3aa: CASSARWSTEAFF; CDR3nt: TGTGCCAGCAGTGCTAGGTGGAGCACTGAAGCTTTCTTT; abundance: NA; v_gene: TRBV2; d_gene: NA; j_gene: TRBJ1-1
CDR3aa: CASMQLGEYTEAFF; CDR3nt: TGTGCCAGTATGCAGCTCGGAGAATACACTGAAGCTTTCTTT; abundance: many; v_gene: TRBV19; d_gene: NA; j_gene: TRBJ1-1
CDR3aa: CASSSGGDNQPQHF; CDR3nt: TGTGCCAGCAGCTCAGGGGGAGACAATCAGCCCCAGCATTTT; abundance: few; v_gene: TRBV7-9; d_gene: TRBD1; j_gene: TRBJ1-5
CDR3aa: CSSLTGSRETQYF; CDR3nt: TGCAGCTCCCTGACAGGCTCAAGGGAGACCCAGTACTTC; abundance: many; v_gene: TRBV29-1; d_gene: NA; j_gene: TRBJ2-5
CDR3aa: CASSPSNRAGGNGYTF; CDR3nt: TGTGCCAGCAGCCCCTCAAATAGAGCGGGCGGAAATGGCTACACCTTC; abundance: NA; v_gene: TRBV7-2; d_gene: NA; j_gene: TRBJ1-2
CDR3aa: CASSEYDNNQPQHF; CDR3nt: TGTGCCAGTAGTGAGTACGACAACAATCAGCCCCAGCATTTT; abundance: many; v_gene: TRBV19; d_gene: NA; j_gene: TRBJ1-5
CDR3aa: CASSWRQGAYNEQFF; CDR3nt: TGTGCCAGCAGTTGGAGGCAGGGGGCTTACAATGAGCAGTTCTTC; abundance: many; v_gene: TRBV6-1; d_gene: TRBD1; j_gene: TRBJ2-1
CDR3aa: CATAGGRYTDTQYF; CDR3nt: TGTGCCACCGCCGGCGGGAGGTACACAGATACGCAGTATTTT; abundance: many; v_gene: TRBV25-1; d_gene: TRBD2; j_gene: TRBJ2-3
CDR3aa: CSAEAGIGEKLFF; CDR3nt: TGCAGTGCTGAAGCCGGAATTGGGGAAAAACTGTTTTTT; abundance: few; v_gene: TRBV20-1; d_gene: NA; j_gene: TRBJ1-4
CDR3aa: CASRGSGTYYGYTF; CDR3nt: TGTGCCAGCAGGGGGTCCGGAACCTACTATGGCTACACCTTC; abundance: few; v_gene: TRBV28; d_gene: NA; j_gene: TRBJ1-2
CDR3aa: CASSLQMNTEAFF; CDR3nt: TGTGCCAGCAGTTTACAGATGAACACTGAAGCTTTCTTT; abundance: many; v_gene: TRBV6-6; d_gene: NA; j_gene: TRBJ1-1
CDR3aa: CASSLRGNQPQHF; CDR3nt: TGTGCCAGCAGCTTGCGAGGCAATCAGCCCCAGCATTTT; abundance: many; v_gene: TRBV7-2; d_gene: NA; j_gene: TRBJ1-5
CDR3aa: CSVEVASETQYF; CDR3nt: TGCAGCGTGGAGGTTGCGTCGGAGACCCAGTACTTC; abundance: NA; v_gene: TRBV29-1; d_gene: NA; j_gene: TRBJ2-5
CDR3aa: CSAPPGLAQFF; CDR3nt: TGCAGTGCCCCACCGGGACTAGCTCAGTTCTTC; abundance: many; v_gene: TRBV20-1; d_gene: TRBD2; j_gene: TRBJ2-1
CDR3aa: CASSLAPVVFTGLRGAYEQYF; CDR3nt: TGTGCCAGCAGCTTAGCGCCGGTCGTTTTCACGGGCCTTAGAGGTGCCTACGAGCAGTACTTC; abundance: many; v_gene: TRBV7-8; d_gene: NA; j_gene: TRBJ2-7
CDR3aa: CASSRDSRIYGYTF; CDR3nt: TGTGCCAGCAGCCGGGACAGCAGGATCTATGGCTACACCTTC; abundance: NA; v_gene: TRBV7-9; d_gene: TRBD1; j_gene: TRBJ1-2
CDR3aa: CASRSGISPLHF; CDR3nt: TGTGCCAGCAGATCGGGGATTTCACCCCTCCACTTT; abundance: NA; v_gene: TRBV27; d_gene: NA; j_gene: TRBJ1-6
CDR3aa: CAILGTSGTSWELFF; CDR3nt: TGTGCCATCCTTGGGACTAGCGGGACCTCATGGGAGCTGTTTTTT; abundance: few; v_gene: TRBV10-3; d_gene: TRBD2; j_gene: TRBJ2-2
CDR3aa: CSVVGDRGPLEYF; CDR3nt: TGCAGCGTTGTAGGCGACAGGGGGCCTCTGGAGTACTTC; abundance: NA; v_gene: TRBV29-1; d_gene: TRBD1; j_gene: TRBJ2-7
CDR3aa: CASSLAGPSRHEQYF; CDR3nt: TGTGCCAGCAGCTTAGCGGGGCCATCTCGGCACGAGCAGTACTTC; abundance: many; v_gene: TRBV7-8; d_gene: NA; j_gene: TRBJ2-7
CDR3aa: CASREMNTEAFF; CDR3nt: TGTGCCAGCAGGGAAATGAACACTGAAGCTTTCTTT; abundance: many; v_gene: TRBV28; d_gene: NA; j_gene: TRBJ1-1
CDR3aa: CASSRAQRLETQYF; CDR3nt: TGTGCCAGCAGCCGGGCCCAGAGGTTGGAGACCCAGTACTTC; abundance: NA; v_gene: TRBV27; d_gene: NA; j_gene: TRBJ2-5
CDR3aa: CASSLTKGNTIYF; CDR3nt: TGTGCCAGCAGTTTAACGAAGGGAAACACCATATATTTT; abundance: NA; v_gene: TRBV28; d_gene: NA; j_gene: TRBJ1-3
CDR3aa: CASSLNRDYGYTF; CDR3nt: TGTGCCAGCAGCTTGAACAGGGACTATGGCTACACCTTC; abundance: few; v_gene: TRBV5-4; d_gene: NA; j_gene: TRBJ1-2